Below, 25 T cell receptor beta chains from the same sample are listed, as sequenced in a study of blood T cell repertoires in COVID-19. TCRdb's copy holds only in-frame clones and misses some; the assay was immunoSEQ multiplex PCR. Among about 150,000 clones listed, 70% to 90% were seen once. Sequencing was performed on peripheral blood. Every receptor here comes from a human donor with acute or convalescent COVID-19. The donor label of this sample is uncertain.

This chain links TRBV6-1 with TRBJ2-3; TRBD2 matches 14 bases. CDR1 and CDR2 (germline): MNHNS, SASEGT. This CDR3 region has 18 residues. The V and J ends lost 3 bases and 0 bases, in that order; junction bases with no gene match: 5. The CDR3 coding sequence is TGTGCCAGCAGTGATGGGACTAGCGGGAGACCTAGCACAGATACGCAGTATTTT. Translating it yields CASSDGTSGRPSTDTQYF.

The J gene is TRBJ1-5, the V gene TRBV7-8, with TRBD1 as a possible D gene (5 bases). This CDR3 region has 15 residues. Trimming took 0 bases from V and 7 from J, leaving 13 bases between them. Germline lookup yields CDR1 SGHVS and CDR2 FQNEAQ. The CDR3 coding sequence is TGTGCCAGCAGCTTAGCGGGCCTCCGGGGGCAGCCCCAGCATTTT. It translates to CASSLAGLRGQPQHF.

V usage is TRBV6-2 or TRBV6-3 and J usage is TRBJ2-7; 7 bases fit TRBD2. From germline, CDR1 is MNHEY and CDR2 SVGEGT. The CDR3 totals 15 residues. V shed 0 bases and J 4 bases; nucleotides not matched to a gene: 6. This CDR3 reads CASSYSSGRRYEQYV. The CDR3 DNA reads as TGTGCCAGCAGTTACTCTTCCGGGAGGAGATACGAGCAGTACGTC.

This chain uses TRBV28 with TRBJ1-6; the D is unclear. V lost 4 bases and J lost 10, with 20 bases in between. The CDR3 consists of 16 residues. Germline values: CDR1 MDHEN, CDR2 SYDVKM. Here the CDR3 reads CASSSSLTGLESPLHF. As DNA, the CDR3 is TGTGCCAGCAGTTCGTCGCTCACGGGGTTAGAGTCACCCCTCCACTTT.

The chain links TRBV7-2 to TRBJ2-5; 9 nucleotides agree with TRBD2. Looked up from germline, CDR1 is SGHTA and CDR2 is FQGNSA. Trimming removed 2 bases from V and 4 bases from J; junction bases left unmatched: 8. The CDR3 covers 16 residues. DNA of the CDR3: TGTGCCAGCAGCTTATCTCCGGCGGGGGGGGGAGAGACCCAGTACTTC. Protein product: CASSLSPAGGGETQYF.

The J gene is TRBJ1-2, the V gene TRBV24-1; weak D call: TRBD1 (5 bases). Trimming shortened V by 1 base and J by 8 bases, and 10 bases separated the two germline ends. Germline values: CDR1 KGHDR, CDR2 SFDVKD. This CDR3 has 13 amino acids. The CDR3 loop reads CATSDFSGKGYTF. The CDR3 region has the DNA TGTGCCACCAGTGATTTTTCAGGGAAGGGCTACACCTTC.

The DNA of the CDR3 is TGTGCCAGCAGTTACGCGGGCAGGAACACCGGGGAGCTGTTTTTT. It specifies CASSYAGRNTGELFF. V and J are TRBV6-5 and TRBJ2-2; D may be TRBD2 (5 bases). Per the germline V gene, CDR1 is MNHEY and CDR2 is SVGAGI. The CDR3 has 15 residues. Between the trimmed V and J ends, which lost 2 bases and 1 base, there was a span of 8 bases.

This clone has only one observation. CDR3 in amino acids: CGRGISGNTIYF. The CDR3 DNA reads as TGTGGTCGGGGAATCTCTGGAAACACCATATATTTT. The V call is TRBV30, the J call TRBJ1-3; D remains ambiguous. This CDR3 is built from 12 residues. Germline-derived CDR1 and CDR2 are GTSNPN and SVGIG (reference sequence). Looking up the rest from reference TRBV30 and TRBJ1-3 gives the full variable domain: SQTIHQWPATLVQPVGSPLSLECTVEGTSNPNLYWYRQAAGRGLQLLFYSVGIGQISSEVPQNLSASRPQDRQFILSSKKLLLSDSGFYLCGRGISGNTIYFGEGSWLTVV.

This rearrangement joins TRBV7-8 to TRBJ1-1; no clear D. This CDR3 is built from 14 residues. V dropped 2 bases and J dropped 6 bases, with 13 bases sitting between them. CDR1 SGHVS and CDR2 FQNEAQ come from the germline V gene. The CDR3 reads CASSLTPVVPEAFF. CDR3 nucleotides: TGTGCCAGCAGCTTAACCCCAGTCGTCCCTGAAGCTTTCTTT. The complete variable domain, with remaining parts taken from reference TRBV7-8 and TRBJ1-1, reads GAGVSQSPRYKVAKRGQDVALRCDPISGHVSLFWYQQALGQGPEFLTYFQNEAQLDKSGLPSDRFFAERPEGSVSTLKIQRTQQEDSAVYLCASSLTPVVPEAFFGQGTRLTVV.

CDR3 coding DNA: TGTGCCAGCAGCTTAACGCTCACCGGGACAGGAGGTCCTGGGGCCAACGTCCTGACTTTC. It yields the protein CASSLTLTGTGGPGANVLTF. This chain links TRBV7-8 with TRBJ2-6; 8 bases agree with TRBD1. V shed 2 bases, J shed 2 bases, and the junction held 14 bases outside the gene matches. CDR3 length: 20 amino acids. Germline V gives CDR1 SGHVS, CDR2 FQNEAQ.

CDR3 sequence (DNA): TGTGCCAGCAGCTCTCATCTAAGCTTCGGGAACGAGGAGACCCAGTACTTC. Its translation: CASSSHLSFGNEETQYF. The V call is TRBV7-2, the J call TRBJ2-5; D might be TRBD2 (5 bases). CDR1 SGHTA and CDR2 FQGNSA come from the germline V gene. Trimming shortened V by 4 bases and J by 5 bases, and 23 bases separated the two germline ends. This CDR3 contains 17 residues.

Regarding this clone: Other DNA sequences from this sample encode an identical CDR3 as well. The rearrangement links TRBV2 to TRBJ1-1; D is perhaps TRBD1 (5 bases). Trimming took 6 bases from V and 0 from J, leaving 8 bases between them. Per the germline V gene, CDR1 is SNHLY and CDR2 is FYNNEI. CDR3 length: 13 amino acids. CDR3 sequence reads: CASRRQLNTEAFF. The CDR3 coding sequence is TGTGCCAGCAGAAGACAGTTGAACACTGAAGCTTTCTTT. The variable domain in full, completed from reference TRBV2 and TRBJ1-1, reads EPEVTQTPSHQVTQMGQEVILRCVPISNHLYFYWYRQILGQKVEFLVSFYNNEISEKSEIFDDQFSVERPDGSNFTLKIRSTKLEDSAMYFCASRRQLNTEAFFGQGTRLTVV.

This chain uses TRBV7-2 with TRBJ2-2; D remains unclear. The ends were cut back, 2 bases at V and 5 bases at J, with 3 bases in the middle. Per germline, CDR1 SGHTA and CDR2 FQGNSA. CDR3 length: 12 amino acids. CDR3 region: CASSLYTGELFF. The DNA of the CDR3 is TGTGCCAGCAGCTTATATACCGGGGAGCTGTTTTTT. Using reference TRBV7-2 and TRBJ2-2 for the parts outside the CDR3, the full variable domain is GAGVSQSPSNKVTEKGKDVELRCDPISGHTALYWYRQSLGQGLEFLIYFQGNSAPDKSGLPSDRFSAERTGGSVSTLTIQRTQQEDSAVYLCASSLYTGELFFGEGSRLTVL.

CDR3 sequence: CASGGGGMGEQYF. The DNA for the CDR3 is TGTGCCAGCGGCGGAGGGGGAATGGGAGAGCAGTACTTC. The chain combines TRBV9 with TRBJ2-7; D is tentatively TRBD1 or TRBD2 (6 bases each). Trimming cost V 7 bases and J 7 bases, with 18 bases left between them. The CDR3 extends over 13 amino acids. Germline loops: CDR1 SGDLS, CDR2 YYNGEE. The whole variable domain, filled in from reference TRBV9 and TRBJ2-7, reads DSGVTQTPKHLITATGQRVTLRCSPRSGDLSVYWYQQSLDQGLQFLIQYYNGEERAKGNILERFSAQQFPDLHSELNLSSLELGDSALYFCASGGGGMGEQYFGPGTRLTVT.

The J gene is TRBJ1-1, the V gene TRBV19; TRBD1 agrees at 8 bases. CDR3 length: 16 amino acids. Germline loops: CDR1 LNHDA, CDR2 SQIVND (reference sequence). Trimming cost V 6 bases and J 1 base; bases outside gene matches: 10. Written as DNA, the CDR3 is TGTGCCAGTAGAGATTACAGGGGGAAAGGGAACACTGAAGCTTTCTTT. Its translation: CASRDYRGKGNTEAFF. The full variable domain, with the rest looked up from reference TRBV19 and TRBJ1-1, is DGGITQSPKYLFRKEGQNVTLSCEQNLNHDAMYWYRQDPGQGLRLIYYSQIVNDFQKGDIAEGYSVSREKKESFPLTVTSAQKNPTAFYLCASRDYRGKGNTEAFFGQGTRLTVV.

The V gene is TRBV30, the J gene TRBJ1-1; no clear D gene. This CDR3 region has 15 residues. V lost 3 bases, J lost 0 bases, and 14 bases lay in between. Looked up from germline, CDR1 is GTSNPN and CDR2 is SVGIG (reference sequence). CDR3 amino acids: CAWSPMGLLNTEAFF. The CDR3 bases are TGTGCCTGGAGCCCGATGGGCCTTTTGAACACTGAAGCTTTCTTT.

This clone turned up a few times. This chain links TRBV10-1 with TRBJ2-5, with TRBD2 matching over 8 bases. The CDR3 extends over 15 amino acids. Trimming took 2 bases from V and 5 from J; bases not matched to a gene: 7. Germline loops: CDR1 WNHNN, CDR2 SYGVQD (reference sequence). The CDR3 sequence is CASSEPSGRRETQYF. As DNA, the CDR3 is TGCGCCAGCAGTGAGCCCAGCGGGAGAAGGGAGACCCAGTACTTC.

The chain uses TRBV28 and TRBJ1-5, with 9 bases identical to TRBD1. Unmatched junction bases numbered 4, after V lost 8 bases and J lost 5 bases. CDR3 length: 13 residues. The germline CDR1 and CDR2 sequences are MDHEN and SYDVKM. The CDR3 here is CASWTGVDQPQHF. The DNA of the CDR3 is TGTGCCAGCTGGACAGGGGTAGATCAGCCCCAGCATTTT.

A single count supports this clone. This chain joins TRBV24-1 and TRBJ2-1; the D gene is possibly TRBD2 (6 bases). CDR3 size: 15 residues. Trimming took 3 bases from V and 8 from J, leaving 16 bases between them. Germline CDR1 is KGHDR and CDR2 is SFDVKD. The chain's CDR3 is CATSDPSGPGDEQFF. In DNA, the CDR3 is TGTGCCACCAGTGATCCCTCGGGCCCGGGGGATGAGCAGTTCTTC.

CDR3 in DNA: TGTGCCAGCAGCGTAGTCGTAGCGGGGGAGCAGTTCTTC. Protein sequence: CASSVVVAGEQFF. The chain employs TRBV9 and TRBJ2-1, with 8 bases that match TRBD2. The CDR3 length is 13 residues. Germline-derived CDR1 and CDR2 are SGDLS and YYNGEE. After removal of 0 bases from V and 10 bases from J, the junction contained 3 bases not matched to a gene.

V gene TRBV9 combines with J gene TRBJ2-3; TRBD2 matches 15 bases. Trimming removed 4 bases from V and 2 bases from J; junction bases left unmatched: 5. This CDR3 region has 17 residues. Germline CDR1 is SGDLS and CDR2 is YYNGEE. The CDR3 reads CASSSGLAGGPTDTQYF. DNA for the CDR3: TGTGCCAGCAGCTCTGGACTAGCGGGAGGGCCCACAGATACGCAGTATTTT.

The count of this clone is one. This rearrangement joins TRBV27 to TRBJ2-5; TRBD1 matches 11 bases. Germline assignment: CDR1 MNHEY and CDR2 SMNVEV (reference sequence). There are 15 residues in the CDR3. With 4 bases clipped from V and 5 bases from J, the junction kept 6 bases outside the gene matches. This CDR3 reads CASSSRDRGMETQYF. The CDR3 nucleotides are TGTGCCAGCAGTTCCAGGGACAGGGGGATGGAGACCCAGTACTTC.

This clone has a single count. The V call is TRBV10-3, the J call TRBJ2-7; TRBD1 matches 10 bases. Germline V CDR1 and CDR2: ENHRY, SYGVKD. CDR3 size: 15 residues. V shed 3 bases and J 1 base; nucleotides not matched to a gene: 3. CDR3 loop: CAISDRDRGSYEQYF. The CDR3 bases are TGTGCCATCAGTGACCGGGACAGGGGATCCTACGAGCAGTACTTC.

The chain combines TRBV4-2 with TRBJ1-2; possible D gene TRBD1, 6 bases. V lost 1 base and J 6 bases, leaving 18 bases between the germline ends. Germline loops: CDR1 LGHNA, CDR2 YNFKEQ. This CDR3 spans 16 amino acids. The CDR3 bases are TGTGCCAGCAGCCAAGTCGCCGGGGGGCTCCGGGATGGCTACACCTTC. The encoded protein is CASSQVAGGLRDGYTF.

V usage is TRBV10-3 and J usage is TRBJ2-3, with D perhaps TRBD2 (5 bases). V was trimmed by 2 bases and J by 2 bases, leaving 11 bases between them. The CDR3 contains 15 residues. Per germline, CDR1 ENHRY and CDR2 SYGVKD. CDR3 residues: CAISEGVGVTDTQYF. CDR3 DNA sequence: TGTGCCATCAGTGAGGGCGTCGGGGTCACAGATACGCAGTATTTT.